The following is a TCR beta chain sequence with its context. TCRdb reprocessed the 5' RACE reads, with one entry per CDR3 protein and no DNA. In total, the table holds 400,000 to 500,000 distinct CDR3 sequences. The CDR3 is made up of 16 amino acids. Germline V CDR1 and CDR2: SGHNT, YYREEE (reference sequence). This entry is derived from a study of T cells expressing NK-cell markers. V is TRBV5-4 and J is TRBJ2-3; TCRdb's D gene call, TRBD1, goes unchecked for lack of DNA. The sample was blood T cells: a sorted CD56 or NKG2C T cell subset, CD4+ or CD8+ T cells, or bulk PBMC T cells (not recorded which). This clonotype was obtained from a woman aged 18 to 75 in good health. The CDR3: CASSFPVDTVPDTQYF.